This T cell receptor (beta chain) was identified during a study of blood T cell repertoires in COVID-19. Study-level information: Specimens from acute and convalescent COVID-19 originated in the United States, Italy and Spain. The cDNA or gDNA used as material had been derived from T cells, B-cell-depleted T cells, or PBMCs.

Per the authors' pipeline: By means of reference gene primer amplification, nucleated cell counts were estimated. Assay: immunoSEQ multiplex PCR; the TCRdb copy retains only in-frame clones and omits some. The V and J calls and clone size come from that table; D and trimming were worked out from the DNA. The sample lists about 200,000 clones; around 87% were seen once. V lost 5 bases, J lost 0 bases, and 3 bases stayed unmatched. The germline CDR1 and CDR2 sequences are LNHDA and SQIVND (reference sequence). This CDR3 region has 16 residues. This chain connects TRBV19 to TRBJ2-5; 13 nucleotides line up with TRBD2. Sequenced input: peripheral blood. The sequence was obtained from a man in his fifties with acute or convalescent COVID-19. The CDR3 nucleotides are TGTGCCAGTAGTGCGGGACTAGCGGGAAACCAAGAGACCCAGTACTTC. As protein: CASSAGLAGNQETQYF.